The count of the clone carrying this T cell receptor beta chain is one. This specimen comes from a study of blood T cell repertoires in COVID-19. Study summary: Some COVID-19 samples were acute and others convalescent; all came from the United States, Italy and Spain.

The junction had 6 bases not matched to a gene; V was cut back by 7 bases and J by 0 bases. Germline CDR1 and CDR2: LNHDA and SQIVND (reference sequence). The CDR3 runs 16 residues. The table came from immunoSEQ multiplex PCR; TCRdb's copy has only in-frame clones and leaves some out. Altogether some 300,000 clones are present, approximately 89% being singletons, with the ten largest covering under 3%. The clonotype originates from a woman between 50 and 59 years old who had been exposed to COVID-19. The chain joins TRBV19 to TRBJ1-5; TRBD1 matches at 10 bases. Sequences were obtained from PBMCs or T cells enriched from blood (not recorded which). The CDR3 nucleotides are TGTGCCAGTACCCGGGACAGGGGTGATAGCAATCAGCCCCAGCATTTT. Translation gives CASTRDRGDSNQPQHF.